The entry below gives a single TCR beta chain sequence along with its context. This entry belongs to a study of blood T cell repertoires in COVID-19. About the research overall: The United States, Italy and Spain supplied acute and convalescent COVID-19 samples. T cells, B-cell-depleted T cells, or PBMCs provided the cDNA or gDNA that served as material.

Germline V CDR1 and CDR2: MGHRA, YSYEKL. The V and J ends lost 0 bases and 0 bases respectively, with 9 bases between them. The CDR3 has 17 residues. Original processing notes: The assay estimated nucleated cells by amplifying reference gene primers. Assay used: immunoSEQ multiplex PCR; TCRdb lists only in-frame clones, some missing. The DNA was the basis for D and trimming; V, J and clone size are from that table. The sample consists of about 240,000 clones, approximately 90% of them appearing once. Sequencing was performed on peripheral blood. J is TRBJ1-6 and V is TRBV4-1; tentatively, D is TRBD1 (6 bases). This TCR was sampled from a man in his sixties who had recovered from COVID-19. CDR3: CASSQDTGSSYNSPLHF. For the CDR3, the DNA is TGCGCCAGCAGCCAAGATACAGGGAGCTCCTATAATTCACCCCTCCACTTT.